This is a list of T cell receptor beta chains from one sample in a study of CD8 T cells in Susac syndrome. TCRdb reprocessed the immunoSEQ multiplex PCR reads via MiXCR and lists one record per CDR3 protein. This repertoire shows about 200,000 distinct CDR3 sequences, approximately 90% found once; its top ten account for around 0.15%. Sequencing was done on a sample of CD8+ T cells from PBMCs. Receptors originate from a human donor with multiple sclerosis. The conserved cysteine and the conserved F or W are not part of the CDR3 here. Each record gives: J gene, V gene, CDR3 protein.

j_call: TRBJ1-5
v_call: TRBV2
cdr3_aa: ASSAYNQPQH

j_call: TRBJ1-1
v_call: TRBV9
cdr3_aa: ASSVVATGWTEAF

j_call: TRBJ2-1
v_call: TRBV5-4
cdr3_aa: ASSDAGGLDEQF

j_call: TRBJ2-3
v_call: TRBV9
cdr3_aa: ASSPSGQPATDTQY

j_call: TRBJ2-7
v_call: TRBV6-7
cdr3_aa: ASSYADKTCSYEQY

j_call: TRBJ2-1
v_call: TRBV27
cdr3_aa: ASSPTPRSPVWDNEQF

j_call: TRBJ2-3
v_call: TRBV18
cdr3_aa: ASSPLTGEGPDTQY

j_call: TRBJ1-4
v_call: TRBV12-3/TRBV12-4
cdr3_aa: ASRPDGTGDKGSYEKLF

j_call: TRBJ1-5
v_call: TRBV18
cdr3_aa: ASSPRDVYQPQH

j_call: TRBJ2-1
v_call: TRBV24-1
cdr3_aa: ATSDYPGQGENNEQF

j_call: TRBJ1-3
v_call: TRBV20-1
cdr3_aa: SATELGGGNTIY

j_call: TRBJ2-3
v_call: TRBV15
cdr3_aa: ATSRFGREGPGGSTDTQY

j_call: TRBJ2-2
v_call: TRBV7-8
cdr3_aa: ASSLGKGLAGNGELF

j_call: TRBJ1-3
v_call: TRBV9
cdr3_aa: ASNNGGGGNTIY

j_call: TRBJ1-1
v_call: TRBV9
cdr3_aa: ASKVIPPGNVNTEAF

j_call: TRBJ1-4
v_call: TRBV7-8
cdr3_aa: ASSLVGGQGNEKLF

j_call: TRBJ2-7
v_call: TRBV6-5
cdr3_aa: ASSYSPQSSGDSYEQY

j_call: TRBJ2-7
v_call: TRBV30
cdr3_aa: AWSAGTGVNEQY

j_call: TRBJ2-1
v_call: TRBV3-1
cdr3_aa: ASSLGDYNEQF

j_call: TRBJ2-5
v_call: TRBV13
cdr3_aa: ASSGVADREVLKETQY

j_call: TRBJ2-1
v_call: TRBV29-1
cdr3_aa: SVRLRELEQF

j_call: TRBJ2-2
v_call: TRBV15
cdr3_aa: ATRTGPGGELF

j_call: TRBJ2-1
v_call: TRBV19
cdr3_aa: ASKGTGTHNEQF

j_call: TRBJ2-7
v_call: TRBV18
cdr3_aa: ASSPPELSYEQY

j_call: TRBJ2-2
v_call: TRBV12-3/TRBV12-4
cdr3_aa: ASSLGAGELF

j_call: TRBJ1-1
v_call: TRBV9
cdr3_aa: ASSVQDRGLMNTEAF

j_call: TRBJ1-2
v_call: TRBV19
cdr3_aa: ASSPKGTGVSGYT

j_call: TRBJ1-1
v_call: TRBV6-1
cdr3_aa: ASSPMGNGVLDDTEAF

j_call: TRBJ1-1
v_call: TRBV24-1
cdr3_aa: ATSDFGDEAF

j_call: TRBJ2-3
v_call: TRBV2
cdr3_aa: ASNHRGGGTDTQY

j_call: TRBJ2-7
v_call: TRBV7-9
cdr3_aa: ASSPGLHEQY

j_call: TRBJ2-1
v_call: TRBV11-2
cdr3_aa: ASSPGAGRWEQF

j_call: TRBJ2-7
v_call: TRBV12-5
cdr3_aa: ASGLEAYEQY

j_call: TRBJ2-1
v_call: TRBV3-1
cdr3_aa: ASSPDSNEQF

j_call: TRBJ2-7
v_call: TRBV6-5
cdr3_aa: ASSYSQLRESTYEQY

j_call: TRBJ2-7
v_call: TRBV12-3/TRBV12-4
cdr3_aa: ASSFALGLAGEQY

j_call: TRBJ2-5
v_call: TRBV11-3
cdr3_aa: ASSTDRDREPGETQY

j_call: TRBJ2-7
v_call: TRBV5-1
cdr3_aa: ASSLAQGYEQY

j_call: TRBJ1-1
v_call: TRBV12-3/TRBV12-4
cdr3_aa: ASSLVVRGSANLGTEAF

j_call: TRBJ2-2
v_call: TRBV13
cdr3_aa: ASSLIQGNTGELF

j_call: TRBJ2-2
v_call: TRBV20-1
cdr3_aa: SATGLGEGLAGELF

j_call: TRBJ1-1
v_call: TRBV30
cdr3_aa: AQPVGGGTEAF

j_call: TRBJ2-1
v_call: TRBV15
cdr3_aa: ATSTQDSNEQF

j_call: TRBJ1-3
v_call: TRBV3-1
cdr3_aa: ASSRVRGNSGNTIY

j_call: TRBJ2-5
v_call: TRBV11-1
cdr3_aa: ASSRPPDSIIY

j_call: TRBJ2-7
v_call: TRBV6-5
cdr3_aa: ASAPRVTTYEQY

j_call: TRBJ1-4
v_call: TRBV9
cdr3_aa: ASSVTGGSNEKLF

j_call: TRBJ1-1
v_call: TRBV12-3/TRBV12-4
cdr3_aa: ASSTTGSSTEAF

j_call: TRBJ1-1
v_call: TRBV5-6
cdr3_aa: ASSLAFENTEAF

j_call: TRBJ2-7
v_call: TRBV13
cdr3_aa: ASSSADSSYEQY

j_call: TRBJ1-1
v_call: TRBV6-2/TRBV6-3
cdr3_aa: ASSYDEVVNTEAF

j_call: TRBJ1-5
v_call: TRBV27
cdr3_aa: ASSSLQDSGNQPQH

j_call: TRBJ2-7
v_call: TRBV3-1
cdr3_aa: ASSQGPGLEIYEQY

j_call: TRBJ2-5
v_call: TRBV19
cdr3_aa: ASSSRDRDWETQY

j_call: TRBJ1-2
v_call: TRBV5-6
cdr3_aa: ASTLGAGPYGYT

j_call: TRBJ2-1
v_call: TRBV13
cdr3_aa: ASSLGSKGQLLYNEQF

j_call: TRBJ2-5
v_call: TRBV9
cdr3_aa: ASSVEASEETQY